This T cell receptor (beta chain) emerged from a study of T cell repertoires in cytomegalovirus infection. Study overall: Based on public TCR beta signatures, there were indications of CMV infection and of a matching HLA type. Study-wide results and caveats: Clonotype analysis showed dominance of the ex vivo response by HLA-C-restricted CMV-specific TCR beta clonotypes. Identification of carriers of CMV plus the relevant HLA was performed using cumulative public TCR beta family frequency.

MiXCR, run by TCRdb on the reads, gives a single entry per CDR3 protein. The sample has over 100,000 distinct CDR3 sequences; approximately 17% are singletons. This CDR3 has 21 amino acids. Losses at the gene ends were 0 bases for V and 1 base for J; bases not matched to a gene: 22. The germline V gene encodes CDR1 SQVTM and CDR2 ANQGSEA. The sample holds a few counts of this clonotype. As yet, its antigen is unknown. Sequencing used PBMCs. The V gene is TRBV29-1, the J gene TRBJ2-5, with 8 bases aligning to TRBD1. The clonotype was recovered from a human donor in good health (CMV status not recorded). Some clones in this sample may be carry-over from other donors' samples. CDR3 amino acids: CSVEDPTGVPSRLGIQETQYF. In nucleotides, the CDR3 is TGCAGCGTTGAAGATCCGACAGGGGTTCCGTCAAGGCTGGGCATCCAAGAGACCCAGTACTTC.